The 13 T cell receptor beta chains listed next were all sequenced from one sample in a study of human T cells and chemical hapten exposure. Time point in this sample: patch test 2, 6 weeks after DPC sensitization. Described treatment: therapeutic diphenylcyclopropenone sensitization with weekly scalp DPC. TCRdb used MiXCR to reprocess the RACE reads, holding one entry per CDR3 protein. The table lists under 100,000 distinct CDR3 sequences, more than 9% of them singletons. The material was whole blood, obtained in connection with sensitization to the hapten diphenylcyclopropenone (DPC). Every receptor here comes from a woman between 50 and 59 years old with alopecia areata. Some clones in this sample may be carry-over from other donors' samples.

The J gene is TRBJ2-5, the V gene TRBV28; D is possibly TRBD1 (5 bases). Germline V gene data show CDR1 as MDHEN and CDR2 as SYDVKM. V was trimmed by 5 bases and J by 5 bases, leaving 18 bases between them. There are 15 residues in the CDR3. CDR3 amino acids: CASSGEPDTSETQYF. The CDR3 DNA is TGTGCCAGCAGTGGGGAACCGGACACCTCGGAGACCCAGTACTTC.

DNA for the CDR3: TGCGCCAGCAGTGAGACTAGCGGGATTTTCGAAAACATTCAGTACTTC. Amino acid sequence: CASSETSGIFENIQYF. The rearrangement links TRBV10-1 to TRBJ2-4; the match to TRBD2 covers 10 bases. The CDR3 totals 16 residues. Germline trimming cut 2 bases from V and 5 bases from J; bases unmatched to any gene: 6. Germline V gives CDR1 WNHNN, CDR2 SYGVQD (reference sequence).

V gene TRBV30 combines with J gene TRBJ1-6; unclear D gene. Deletions cut 4 bases from V and 6 bases from J, with 10 bases between. This CDR3 has 13 amino acids. The germline CDR1 and CDR2 sequences are GTSNPN and SVGIG (reference sequence). The CDR3 region has the DNA TGTGCCTGGACGCTAAACCCTAATTCACCCCTCCACTTT. It yields the protein CAWTLNPNSPLHF.

This clonotype was picked up a small number of times. This chain connects TRBV7-2 to TRBJ2-5, with TRBD2 matching 13 bases. CDR1 SGHTA and CDR2 FQGNSA come from the germline V gene. The V and J ends lost 5 bases and 4 bases, in that order; junction bases with no gene match: 7. This CDR3 has 16 amino acids. In DNA form, the CDR3 reads TGTGCCAGCAGCCAGAGGACTAGCGGGAGAGTAGAGACCCAGTACTTC. Translating gives CASSQRTSGRVETQYF.

The table lists this clonotype with many counts. The J gene is TRBJ2-3, the V gene TRBV6-5, with D tentatively TRBD2 (5 bases). Germline V gene data show CDR1 as MNHEY and CDR2 as SVGAGI. Trimming took off 2 bases at V and 0 bases at J, with 6 bases between the two ends. The CDR3 runs to 14 residues. This CDR3 reads CASSYGGSTDTQYF. The CDR3 DNA follows: TGTGCCAGCAGTTACGGCGGGAGCACAGATACGCAGTATTTT.

In this sample, this clonotype turned up many times. The V gene is TRBV5-6, the J gene TRBJ2-1; no clear D. V was cut by 4 bases and J by 0 bases, with 14 bases left in between. CDR3 length: 16 amino acids. Germline CDR1 is SGHDT and CDR2 is YYEEEE. CDR3 region: CASSSKQDSSYNEQFF. For the CDR3, the DNA is TGTGCCAGCAGCAGTAAACAAGATAGCTCCTACAATGAGCAGTTCTTC.

The chain employs TRBV25-1 and TRBJ2-3; D remains unclear. The length of the CDR3 is 16 residues. In germline, CDR1 is MGHDK, CDR2 SYGVNS. The V end lost 3 bases, the J end lost 0 bases, and 13 bases lay between the germline ends. CDR3 amino acids: CASSEETQTSTDTQYF. Here the CDR3 DNA reads TGTGCCAGCAGTGAGGAAACTCAGACCAGCACAGATACGCAGTATTTT.

This clonotype was observed many times. The chain employs TRBV19 and TRBJ1-5, with 9 positions matching TRBD1. V dropped 9 bases and J dropped 5; count of bases not matched to a gene: 11. CDR1 LNHDA and CDR2 SQIVND come from the germline V gene (reference sequence). The CDR3 spans 15 residues. The CDR3 DNA reads as TGTGCCAGCACAGGGGGCCCTACCGCGGATCAGCCCCAGCATTTT. This sequence encodes CASTGGPTADQPQHF.

This clonotype was recorded a few times. The chain recombines TRBV28 with TRBJ1-3; the match to TRBD1 covers 7 bases. The germline CDR1 and CDR2 sequences are MDHEN and SYDVKM. The CDR3 contains 12 residues. After removal of 8 bases from V and 5 bases from J, the junction contained 3 bases not matched to a gene. The CDR3: CASATGRNTIYF. CDR3 coding DNA: TGTGCCAGCGCGACAGGGCGAAACACCATATATTTT.

This clonotype was seen many times. The rearrangement joins TRBV24-1 to TRBJ2-7, with 7 bases aligning to TRBD1. J was trimmed by 3 bases and V by 7 bases; bases with no gene match: 8. The V gene's germline CDR1 is KGHDR and CDR2 SFDVKD. There are 14 residues in the CDR3. This CDR3 reads CATSRQGSCYEQYF. As DNA, the CDR3 is TGTGCCACCAGCAGACAGGGTTCCTGCTACGAGCAGTACTTC.

This clonotype is deemed medium-sized (0.01 to 0.1%). This rearrangement joins TRBV15 to TRBJ2-7, with 7 nucleotides matching TRBD2. V lost 8 bases to trimming and J lost 6 bases; unmatched junction nucleotides: 13. Germline V gene lookup returns CDR1 LNHNV and CDR2 YYDKDF (reference sequence). The CDR3 runs 14 residues. CDR3: CATGGPGGPGEQYF. The CDR3 DNA is TGTGCCACCGGGGGACCGGGAGGACCCGGCGAGCAGTACTTC.

This chain joins TRBV20-1 and TRBJ2-1, with TRBD2 matching over 9 bases. Germline CDR1 and CDR2: DFQATT and SNEGSKA (reference sequence). Unmatched junction bases numbered 6, after V lost 1 base and J lost 8 bases. The CDR3 is 14 residues long. CDR3 DNA: TGCAGTGCTAGAGTTGCGGGAGGGGTTCATGAGCAGTTCTTC. Its protein product is CSARVAGGVHEQFF.

The chain uses TRBV5-1 and TRBJ1-1; D is perhaps TRBD1 (6 bases). The CDR3 spans 14 residues. The germline CDR1 and CDR2 sequences are SGHRS and YFSETQ. Trimming removed 2 bases from V and 0 bases from J, with 8 bases in between. The CDR3 DNA follows: TGCGCCAGCAGCTTCGGGGGGCTGAACACTGAAGCTTTCTTT. It translates to CASSFGGLNTEAFF.